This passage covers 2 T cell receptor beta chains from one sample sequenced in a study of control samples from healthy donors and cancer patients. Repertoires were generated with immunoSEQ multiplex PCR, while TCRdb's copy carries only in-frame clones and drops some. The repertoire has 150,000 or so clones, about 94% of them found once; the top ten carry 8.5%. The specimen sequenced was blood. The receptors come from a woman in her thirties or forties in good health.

The CDR3 DNA is TGCGCCAGCAGCCAAGATGTTGGAGTAACTGGAAACACCATATATTTT. Its protein product is CASSQDVGVTGNTIYF. The chain uses TRBV4-3 and TRBJ1-3; D is undetermined. The germline V gene encodes CDR1 LGHNA and CDR2 YSLEER. V gave up 0 bases and J gave up 2 bases, with 11 bases separating them. CDR3 length equals 16 residues.

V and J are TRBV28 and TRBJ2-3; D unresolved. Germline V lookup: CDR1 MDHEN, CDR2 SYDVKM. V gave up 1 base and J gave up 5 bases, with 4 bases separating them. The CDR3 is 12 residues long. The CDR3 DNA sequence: TGTGCCAGCAGTTTATTGCGAGATACGCAGTATTTT. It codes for CASSLLRDTQYF.